This T cell receptor beta chain was captured in a study of cytomegalovirus exposure and HLA in healthy donors. General study findings and limits: An analysis was carried out at a later point. It showed that HLA-associated TCR beta chains were more clonally expanded than equally common non-associated chains. Usually a TCR sequence was rare, but some public TCRs were found in many donors.

On this clone: The target antigen is unknown.

CDR3 length: 11 amino acids. Germline V gene sequence: CDR1 SNHLY, CDR2 FYNNEI. Trimming took off 6 bases at V and 6 bases at J, with 6 bases between the two ends. Vbeta (60) and Jbeta (13) primers were used in the PCR. Authors' data handling: An analysis that came later counted roughly 80 million unique TCR beta chains, roughly 11 million shared. Repertoires were generated with immunoSEQ multiplex PCR, while TCRdb's copy carries only in-frame clones and drops some. V and J calls and clone size are those listed in that table; D and trimming were worked out from the DNA. This table has 110,000 to 150,000 clones, around 79% appearing once.

The specimen sequenced was PBMCs. The chain is built from TRBV2 and TRBJ1-5; the D gene is possibly TRBD1 (6 bases). This TCR was recovered from a male donor in good health and CMV-seronegative. This chain's CDR3 is CASRDSQPQHF. DNA of the CDR3: TGTGCCAGCAGGGACAGTCAGCCCCAGCATTTT.